This is a list of T cell receptor beta chains from one sample in a study of vaccination and CD4 T cells after COVID-19. Each CDR3 protein is one row after TCRdb ran MiXCR on the PCR reads. In the table there are 22,000 or so distinct CDR3 sequences, approximately 29% of which are singletons. For these receptors, no antigen is known. Material for sequencing was cultured CD4+ T cells from blood. These receptors originate from a human donor with COVID-19. The CDR3 runs from the conserved cysteine through the conserved F or W. The D gene is left open where the match is weak. Only some rows state a clone size, as once, few, many or a class for expanded clones.

J gene	clone size	D gene	V gene	CDR3 DNA	CDR3 protein
TRBJ2-5	NA	TRBD1	TRBV20-1	TGCAGTGCGGACAGGGGGCAAGAGACCCAGTACTTC	CSADRGQETQYF
TRBJ2-5	few	NA	TRBV27	TGTGCCAGCAGTTTAATAGGGGGTGGGCAGACCCAGTACTTC	CASSLIGGGQTQYF
TRBJ1-2	few	NA	TRBV20-1	TGCAGTGCCGGGGAGAGGGACAAAGCTAACTATGGCTACACCTTC	CSAGERDKANYGYTF
TRBJ1-1	NA	TRBD1	TRBV5-1	TGCGCCAGCAGCCCTCAACAGGGGCGGGGGAACACTGAAGCTTTCTTT	CASSPQQGRGNTEAFF
TRBJ2-7	NA	NA	TRBV29-1	TGCAGCGTTGTGGTCAACTCCTACGAGCAGTACTTC	CSVVVNSYEQYF
TRBJ1-1	few	TRBD1	TRBV6-1	TGTGCCAGCAGTGGTGGACAGGGACGCACTGAAGCTTTCTTT	CASSGGQGRTEAFF
TRBJ2-7	NA	NA	TRBV5-4	TGTGCCAGCAGCCCGGGACAGACTGGAGGTAGCGGCCTTTTCTCCTACGAGCAGTACTTC	CASSPGQTGGSGLFSYEQYF
TRBJ1-5	few	NA	TRBV5-6	TGTGCCAGCAGCTTGTGCCAGCCTAGCAATCAGCCCCAGCATTTT	CASSLCQPSNQPQHF
TRBJ2-5	few	NA	TRBV12-3/TRBV12-4	TGTGCCAGCAGAACGGGACCCCCGGTTGGGGAGACCCAGTACTTC	CASRTGPPVGETQYF
TRBJ2-1	few	TRBD2	TRBV5-4	TGTGCCAGCAGCGGAATAGCGGGGAGCTCCTACAATGAGCAGTTCTTC	CASSGIAGSSYNEQFF
TRBJ2-3	NA	TRBD1	TRBV12-3/TRBV12-4	TGTGCCAGCAGTCGGGACAGGACGTATACGCAGTATTTT	CASSRDRTYTQYF
TRBJ1-5	few	TRBD1	TRBV19	TGTGCCAGTAGCTCGGGGACACAGGGGAGTCAGCCCCAGCATTTT	CASSSGTQGSQPQHF
TRBJ1-6	few	TRBD1	TRBV7-2	TGTGCCAGCACCCTGTGGGACAGGGGAACACCCCTCCACTTT	CASTLWDRGTPLHF
TRBJ2-1	NA	TRBD2	TRBV19	TGTGCCAGTAGTACCCGGGGTAGCGGGGGGCTCTACAATGAGCAGTTCTTC	CASSTRGSGGLYNEQFF
TRBJ1-6	few	NA	TRBV5-1	TGCGCCAGCAGCTTAGAGAGCTCCTATAATTCACCCCTCCACTTT	CASSLESSYNSPLHF
TRBJ2-3	NA	TRBD2	TRBV4-1	TGCGCCAGCAGCCAAGTAGCGGGGTACGCTGATCCCACAGATACGCAGTATTTT	CASSQVAGYADPTDTQYF
TRBJ2-6	NA	NA	TRBV20-1	TGCAGTGCTCGGGACCGCGACTCTGGGGCCAACGTCCTGACTTTC	CSARDRDSGANVLTF
TRBJ1-6	NA	TRBD1	TRBV12-3/TRBV12-4	TGTGCCAGCAGTTTAGACAGGGGTAGGATGGATTCACCCCTCCACTTT	CASSLDRGRMDSPLHF
TRBJ1-1	few	TRBD1	TRBV27	TGTGCCAGCAGTTCACTACGACAGGGATCGATCACTGAAGCTTTCTTT	CASSSLRQGSITEAFF
TRBJ2-3	NA	NA	TRBV11-3	TGTGCCAGCAGCTCTAGCACAGATACGCAGTATTTT	CASSSSTDTQYF
TRBJ1-5	few	NA	TRBV12-3/TRBV12-4	TGTGCCAGCAGTCTACAGGGAGGTCCGCCCCAGCATTTT	CASSLQGGPPQHF
TRBJ1-1	NA	TRBD1	TRBV11-3	TGTGCCAGCAGCGGACAGGGAGGGAACACTGAAGCTTTCTTT	CASSGQGGNTEAFF
TRBJ1-5	NA	NA	TRBV3-1	TGTGCCAGCAGCCAAGAAAGTTATCAGCCCCAGCATTTT	CASSQESYQPQHF
TRBJ1-5	NA	TRBD1	TRBV5-5	TGTGCCAGCAGTCCCGCAGCGGACAGGGATACAAGCAATCAGCCCCAGCATTTT	CASSPAADRDTSNQPQHF
TRBJ1-3	NA	NA	TRBV6-5	TGTGCCAGCAGTTACATAGTGGGCAGAATCATCTCTGGAAACACCATATATTTT	CASSYIVGRIISGNTIYF
TRBJ2-3	few	NA	TRBV20-1	TGCAGTGCTAGTTGGGGGGATACGCAGTATTTT	CSASWGDTQYF
TRBJ2-5	few	TRBD1	TRBV6-1	TGTGCCAGCACCACGGGACAGGGGGCCAAGGAGACCCAGTACTTC	CASTTGQGAKETQYF
TRBJ1-5	NA	TRBD1	TRBV6-1	TGTGCCAGCAGTATTCCGGGACAGGCGGTTCAGCCCCAGCATTTT	CASSIPGQAVQPQHF
TRBJ1-5	medium-sized	NA	TRBV20-1	TGCAGTGCTAGATCCAACAGGGTGGATCAGCCCCAGCATTTT	CSARSNRVDQPQHF
TRBJ2-3	few	NA	TRBV20-1	TGCAGTGCTAGTTTTGAGGGAACCACAGATACGCAGTATTTT	CSASFEGTTDTQYF
TRBJ2-3	few	NA	TRBV7-8	TGTGCCAGCAGCCCCTACGGCGGCACAGATACGCAGTATTTT	CASSPYGGTDTQYF
TRBJ2-3	few	TRBD1	TRBV20-1	TGCAGTGCTGGGACAGGGAACACAGATACGCAGTATTTT	CSAGTGNTDTQYF
TRBJ1-3	few	NA	TRBV30	TGTGCCTGGAGTATGGATAGGATCGGAAACACCATATATTTT	CAWSMDRIGNTIYF
TRBJ1-6	few	TRBD1	TRBV7-2	TGTGCCAGCAGCTTAGTGAGGACAGGGGCACCCCTCCACTTT	CASSLVRTGAPLHF
TRBJ1-6	few	NA	TRBV2	TGTGCCAGCACCCGGGCCCCGGACTCAAAGAGTTCACCCCTCCACTTT	CASTRAPDSKSSPLHF
TRBJ2-1	NA	NA	TRBV7-9	TGTGCCAGCAGCTTACAGGGGCCCTCCTACAATGAGCAGTTCTTC	CASSLQGPSYNEQFF
TRBJ1-6	NA	NA	TRBV5-8	TGTGCCAGCAGCTTAAAGGGTTCCTATAATTCACCCCTCCACTTT	CASSLKGSYNSPLHF
TRBJ2-1	NA	NA	TRBV7-9	TGTGCCAGCAGCATGTACAGGGACTCGAGCTCCTACAATGAGCAGTTCTTC	CASSMYRDSSSYNEQFF
TRBJ2-6	NA	NA	TRBV20-1	TGCAGTGCTAGTGGACGGATCTCTGGGGCCAACGTCCTGACTTTC	CSASGRISGANVLTF
TRBJ2-5	few	NA	TRBV5-4	TGTGCCAGCCCCTCGGAGGCGGGGGAGACCCAGTACTTC	CASPSEAGETQYF